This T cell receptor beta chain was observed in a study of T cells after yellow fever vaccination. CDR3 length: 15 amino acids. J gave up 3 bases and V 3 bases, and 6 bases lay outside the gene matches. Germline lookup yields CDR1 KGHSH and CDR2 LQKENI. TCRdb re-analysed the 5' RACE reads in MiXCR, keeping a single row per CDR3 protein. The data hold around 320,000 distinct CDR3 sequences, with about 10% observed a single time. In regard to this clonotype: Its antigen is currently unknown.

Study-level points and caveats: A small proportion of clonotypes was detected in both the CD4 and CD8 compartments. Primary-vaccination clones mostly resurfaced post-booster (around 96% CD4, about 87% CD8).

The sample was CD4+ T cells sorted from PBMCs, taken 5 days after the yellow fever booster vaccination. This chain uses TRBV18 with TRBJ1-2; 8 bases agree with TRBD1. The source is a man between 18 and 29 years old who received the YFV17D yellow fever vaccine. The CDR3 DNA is TGTGCCAGCTCACCCGTGGGACAGGACGACTATGGCTACACCTTC. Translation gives CASSPVGQDDYGYTF.